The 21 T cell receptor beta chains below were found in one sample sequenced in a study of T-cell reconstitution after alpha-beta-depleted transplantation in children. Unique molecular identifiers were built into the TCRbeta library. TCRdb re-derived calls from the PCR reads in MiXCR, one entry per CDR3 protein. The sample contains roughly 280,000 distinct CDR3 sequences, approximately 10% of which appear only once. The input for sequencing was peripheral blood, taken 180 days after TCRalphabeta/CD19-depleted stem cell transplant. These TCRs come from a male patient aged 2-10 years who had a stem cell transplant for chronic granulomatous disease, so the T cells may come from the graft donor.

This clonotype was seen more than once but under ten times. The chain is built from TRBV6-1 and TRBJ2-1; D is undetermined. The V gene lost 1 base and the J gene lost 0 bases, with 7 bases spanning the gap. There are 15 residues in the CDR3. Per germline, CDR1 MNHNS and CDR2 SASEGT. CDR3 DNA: TGTGCCAGCAGTGAAGTAATTTTCTCCTACAATGAGCAGTTCTTC. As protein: CASSEVIFSYNEQFF.

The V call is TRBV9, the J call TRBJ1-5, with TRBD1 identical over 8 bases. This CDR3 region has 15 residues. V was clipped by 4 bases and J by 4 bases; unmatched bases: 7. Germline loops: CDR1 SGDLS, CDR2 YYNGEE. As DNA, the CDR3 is TGTGCCAGCAGCCCTAGGACAGGGAAAAATCAGCCCCAGCATTTT. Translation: CASSPRTGKNQPQHF.

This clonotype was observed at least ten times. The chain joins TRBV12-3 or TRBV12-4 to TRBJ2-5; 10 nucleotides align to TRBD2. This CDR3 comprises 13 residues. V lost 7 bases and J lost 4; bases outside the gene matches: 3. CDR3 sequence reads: CASTLAGAETQYF. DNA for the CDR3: TGTGCCAGCACCCTAGCGGGGGCAGAGACCCAGTACTTC.

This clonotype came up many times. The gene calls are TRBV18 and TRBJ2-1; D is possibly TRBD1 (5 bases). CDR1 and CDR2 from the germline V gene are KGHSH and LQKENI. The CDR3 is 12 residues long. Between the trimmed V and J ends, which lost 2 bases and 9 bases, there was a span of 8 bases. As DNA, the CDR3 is TGTGCCAGCTCACCAATAAGGGGTGAGCAGTTCTTC. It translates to CASSPIRGEQFF.

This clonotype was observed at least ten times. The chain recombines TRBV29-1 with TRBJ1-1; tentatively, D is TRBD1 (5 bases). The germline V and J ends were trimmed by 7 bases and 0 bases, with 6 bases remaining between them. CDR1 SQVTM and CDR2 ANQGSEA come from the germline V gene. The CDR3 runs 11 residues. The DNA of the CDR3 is TGCAGCGCGGGACTGAACACTGAAGCTTTCTTT. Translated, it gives CSAGLNTEAFF.

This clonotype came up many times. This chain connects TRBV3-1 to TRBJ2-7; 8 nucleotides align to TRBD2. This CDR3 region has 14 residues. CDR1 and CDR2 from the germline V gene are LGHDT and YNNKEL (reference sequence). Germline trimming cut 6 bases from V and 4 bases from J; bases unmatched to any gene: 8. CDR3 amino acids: CASSPSGSIYEQYF. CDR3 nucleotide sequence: TGTGCCAGCAGTCCCAGCGGGAGTATTTACGAGCAGTACTTC.

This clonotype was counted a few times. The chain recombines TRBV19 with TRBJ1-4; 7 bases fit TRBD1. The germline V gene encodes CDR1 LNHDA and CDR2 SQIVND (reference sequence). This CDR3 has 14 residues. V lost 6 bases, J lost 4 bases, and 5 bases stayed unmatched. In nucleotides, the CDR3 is TGTGCCAGTAGCCGGACAGGAAATAATGAAAAACTGTTTTTT. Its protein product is CASSRTGNNEKLFF.

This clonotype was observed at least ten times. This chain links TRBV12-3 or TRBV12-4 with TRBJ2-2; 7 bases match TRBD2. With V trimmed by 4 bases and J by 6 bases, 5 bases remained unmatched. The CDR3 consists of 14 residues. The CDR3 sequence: CASSYEGGAGELFF. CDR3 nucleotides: TGTGCCAGCAGTTACGAGGGAGGGGCCGGGGAGCTGTTTTTT.

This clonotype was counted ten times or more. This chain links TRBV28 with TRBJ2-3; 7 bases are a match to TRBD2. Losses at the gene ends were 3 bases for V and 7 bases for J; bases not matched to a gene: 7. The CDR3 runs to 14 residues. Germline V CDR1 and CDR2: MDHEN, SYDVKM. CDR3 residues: CASSFRGRGNTQYF. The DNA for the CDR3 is TGTGCCAGCAGTTTTCGCGGGAGAGGAAATACGCAGTATTTT.

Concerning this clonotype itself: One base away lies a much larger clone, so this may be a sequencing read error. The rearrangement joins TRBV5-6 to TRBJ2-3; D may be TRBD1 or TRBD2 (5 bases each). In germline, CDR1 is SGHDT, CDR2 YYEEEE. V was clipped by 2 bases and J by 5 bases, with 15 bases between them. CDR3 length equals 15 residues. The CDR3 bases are TGTGCCAGCAGCTTCCGGGACCCAGCTGGAGATACGCAGTATTTT. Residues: CASSFRDPAGDTQYF.

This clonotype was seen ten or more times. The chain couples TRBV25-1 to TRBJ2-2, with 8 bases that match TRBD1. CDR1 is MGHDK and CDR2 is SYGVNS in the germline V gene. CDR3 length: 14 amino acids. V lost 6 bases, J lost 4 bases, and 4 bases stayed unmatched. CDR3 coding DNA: TGTGCCAGCAGGGTTACAGGGGGCACCGGGGAGCTGTTTTTT. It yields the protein CASRVTGGTGELFF.

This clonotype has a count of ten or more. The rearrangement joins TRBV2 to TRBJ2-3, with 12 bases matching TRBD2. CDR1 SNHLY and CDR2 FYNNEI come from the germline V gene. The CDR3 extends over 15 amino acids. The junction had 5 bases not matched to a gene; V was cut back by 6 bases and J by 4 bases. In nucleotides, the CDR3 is TGTGCCAGCAGACAGACTAGCGGGGGATCAGATACGCAGTATTTT. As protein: CASRQTSGGSDTQYF.

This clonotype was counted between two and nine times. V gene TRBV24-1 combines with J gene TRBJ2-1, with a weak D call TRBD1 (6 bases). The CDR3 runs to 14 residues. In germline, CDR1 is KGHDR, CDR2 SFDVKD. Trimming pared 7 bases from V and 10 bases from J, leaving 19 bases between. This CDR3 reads CATSRTGSDSEQFF. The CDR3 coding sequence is TGTGCCACCAGCCGAACAGGGAGCGACTCAGAGCAGTTCTTC.

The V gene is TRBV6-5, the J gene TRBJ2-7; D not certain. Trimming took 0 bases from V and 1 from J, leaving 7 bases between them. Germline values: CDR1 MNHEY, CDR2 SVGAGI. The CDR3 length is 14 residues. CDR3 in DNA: TGTGCCAGCAGTTACTCAAAAGGGTCCTACGAGCAGTACTTC. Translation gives CASSYSKGSYEQYF.

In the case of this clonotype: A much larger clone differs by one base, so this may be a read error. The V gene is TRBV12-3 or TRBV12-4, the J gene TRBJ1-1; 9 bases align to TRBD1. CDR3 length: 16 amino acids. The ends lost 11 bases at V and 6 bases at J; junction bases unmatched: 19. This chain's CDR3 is CACNLGLGQGSAEAFF. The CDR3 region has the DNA TGTGCCTGCAACCTAGGTTTGGGACAGGGAAGCGCTGAAGCTTTCTTT.

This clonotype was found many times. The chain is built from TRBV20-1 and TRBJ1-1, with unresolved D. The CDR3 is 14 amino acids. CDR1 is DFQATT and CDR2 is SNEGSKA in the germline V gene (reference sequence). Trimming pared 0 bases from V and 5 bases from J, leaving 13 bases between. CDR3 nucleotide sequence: TGCAGTGCTAGAGATCCCCCGCGGGCTACTGAAGCTTTCTTT. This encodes CSARDPPRATEAFF.

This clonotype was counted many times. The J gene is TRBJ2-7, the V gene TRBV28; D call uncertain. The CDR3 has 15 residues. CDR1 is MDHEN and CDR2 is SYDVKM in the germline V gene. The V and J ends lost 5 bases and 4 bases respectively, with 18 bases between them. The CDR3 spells CASSLMDLPQYEQYF. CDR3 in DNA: TGTGCCAGCAGTCTAATGGACCTACCCCAATACGAGCAGTACTTC.

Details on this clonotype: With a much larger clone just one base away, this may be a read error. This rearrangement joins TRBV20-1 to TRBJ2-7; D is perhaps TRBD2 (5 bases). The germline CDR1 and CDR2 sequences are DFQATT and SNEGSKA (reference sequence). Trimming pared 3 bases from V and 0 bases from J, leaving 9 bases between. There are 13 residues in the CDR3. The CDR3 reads CSARDGNSYEQYF. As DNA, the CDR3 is TGCAGTGCTAGGGACGGGAACTCCTACGAGCAGTACTTC.

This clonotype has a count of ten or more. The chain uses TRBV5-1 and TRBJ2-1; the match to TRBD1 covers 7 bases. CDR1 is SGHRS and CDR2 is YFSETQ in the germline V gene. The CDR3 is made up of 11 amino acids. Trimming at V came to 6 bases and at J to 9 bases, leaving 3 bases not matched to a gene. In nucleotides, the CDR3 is TGCGCCAGCAAGGGACAGACTGAGCAGTTCTTC. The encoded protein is CASKGQTEQFF.

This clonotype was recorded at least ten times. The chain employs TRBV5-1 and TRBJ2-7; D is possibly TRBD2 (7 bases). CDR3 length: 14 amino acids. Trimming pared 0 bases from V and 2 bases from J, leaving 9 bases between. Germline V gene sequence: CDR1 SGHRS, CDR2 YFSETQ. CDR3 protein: CASSLEGGAYEQYF. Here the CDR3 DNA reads TGCGCCAGCAGCTTGGAAGGGGGGGCCTACGAGCAGTACTTC.

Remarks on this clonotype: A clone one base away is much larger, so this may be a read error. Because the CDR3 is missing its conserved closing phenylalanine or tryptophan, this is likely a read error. The CDR3 sequence: CSVGVGSTSYNEQFL. In DNA, the CDR3 is TGCAGCGTGGGGGTCGGGAGTACTTCCTACAATGAGCAGTTCTTG. The rearrangement uses TRBV29-1 and TRBJ2-1, with D perhaps matching TRBD2 (6 bases). Germline lookup yields CDR1 SQVTM and CDR2 ANQGSEA. V lost 6 bases and J lost 1, with 16 bases in between. This CDR3 comprises 15 residues.